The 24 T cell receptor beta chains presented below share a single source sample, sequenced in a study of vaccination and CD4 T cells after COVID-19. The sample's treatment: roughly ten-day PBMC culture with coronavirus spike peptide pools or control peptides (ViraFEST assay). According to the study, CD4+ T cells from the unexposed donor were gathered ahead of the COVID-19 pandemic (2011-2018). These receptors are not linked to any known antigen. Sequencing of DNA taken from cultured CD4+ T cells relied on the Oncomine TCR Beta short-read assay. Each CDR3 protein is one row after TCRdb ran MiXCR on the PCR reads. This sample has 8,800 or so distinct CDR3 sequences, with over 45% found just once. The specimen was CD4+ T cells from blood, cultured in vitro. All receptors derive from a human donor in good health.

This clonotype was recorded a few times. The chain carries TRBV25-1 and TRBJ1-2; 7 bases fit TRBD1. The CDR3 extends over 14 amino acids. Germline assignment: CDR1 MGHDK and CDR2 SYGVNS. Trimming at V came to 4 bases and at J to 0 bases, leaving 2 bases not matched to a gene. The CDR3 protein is CASSAQGANYGYTF. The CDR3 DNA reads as TGTGCCAGCAGTGCCCAGGGGGCTAACTATGGCTACACCTTC.

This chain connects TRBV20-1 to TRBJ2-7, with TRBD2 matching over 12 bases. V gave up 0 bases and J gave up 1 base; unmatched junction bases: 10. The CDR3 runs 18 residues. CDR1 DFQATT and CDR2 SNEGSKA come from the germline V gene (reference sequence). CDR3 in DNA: TGCAGTGCTAGAGAAAACCGACTAGCGGGAGTAGCGTCCTACGAGCAGTACTTC. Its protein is CSARENRLAGVASYEQYF.

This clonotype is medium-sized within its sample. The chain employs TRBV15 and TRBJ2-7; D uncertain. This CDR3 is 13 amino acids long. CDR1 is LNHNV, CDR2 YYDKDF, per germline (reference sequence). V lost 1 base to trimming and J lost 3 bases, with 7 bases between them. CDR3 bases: TGTGCCACCAGCAGAGGGCAGCTCTACGAGCAGTACTTC. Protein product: CATSRGQLYEQYF.

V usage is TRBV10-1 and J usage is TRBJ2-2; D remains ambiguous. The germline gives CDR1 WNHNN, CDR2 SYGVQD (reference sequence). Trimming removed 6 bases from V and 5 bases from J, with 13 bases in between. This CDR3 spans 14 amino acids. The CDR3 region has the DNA TGCGCCAGCAGCCAGGACCCGAGGACCGGGGAGCTGTTTTTT. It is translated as CASSQDPRTGELFF.

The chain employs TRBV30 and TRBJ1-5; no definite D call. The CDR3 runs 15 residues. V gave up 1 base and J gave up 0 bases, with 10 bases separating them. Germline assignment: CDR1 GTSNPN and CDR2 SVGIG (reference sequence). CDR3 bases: TGTGCCTGGAGTGCTATGGGGAATAGCAATCAGCCCCAGCATTTT. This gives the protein CAWSAMGNSNQPQHF.

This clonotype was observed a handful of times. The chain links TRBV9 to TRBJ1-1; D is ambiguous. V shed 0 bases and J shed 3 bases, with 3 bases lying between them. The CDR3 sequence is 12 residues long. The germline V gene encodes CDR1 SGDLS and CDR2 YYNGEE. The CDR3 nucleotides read TGTGCCAGCAGCGTAGGGGACACTGAAGCTTTCTTT. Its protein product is CASSVGDTEAFF.

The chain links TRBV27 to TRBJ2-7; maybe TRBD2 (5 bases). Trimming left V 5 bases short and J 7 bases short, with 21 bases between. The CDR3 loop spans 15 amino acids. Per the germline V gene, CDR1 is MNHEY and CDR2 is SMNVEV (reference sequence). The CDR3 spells CASSPILANREEQYF. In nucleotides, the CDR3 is TGTGCCAGCAGTCCCATTTTGGCCAACCGGGAAGAGCAGTACTTC.

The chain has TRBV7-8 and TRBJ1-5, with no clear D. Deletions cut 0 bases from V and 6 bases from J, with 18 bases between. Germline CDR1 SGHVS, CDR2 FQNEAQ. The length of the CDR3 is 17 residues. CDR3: CASSLAPGFVPFQPQHF. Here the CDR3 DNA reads TGTGCCAGCAGCTTAGCCCCAGGTTTTGTTCCCTTTCAGCCCCAGCATTTT.

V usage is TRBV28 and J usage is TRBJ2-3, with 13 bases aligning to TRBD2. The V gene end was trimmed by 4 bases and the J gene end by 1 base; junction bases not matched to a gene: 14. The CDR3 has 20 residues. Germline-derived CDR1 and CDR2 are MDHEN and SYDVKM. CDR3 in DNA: TGTGCCAGCAGTTCCCCCGGGACTAGCGGGGTCGAACCTGGCACAGATACGCAGTATTTT. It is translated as CASSSPGTSGVEPGTDTQYF.

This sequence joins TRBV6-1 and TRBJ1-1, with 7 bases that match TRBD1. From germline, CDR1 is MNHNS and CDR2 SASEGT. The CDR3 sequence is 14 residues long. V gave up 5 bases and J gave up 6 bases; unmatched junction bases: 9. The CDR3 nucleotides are TGTGCCAGCAGTCTTACAGGGGATGGGGCTGAAGCTTTCTTT. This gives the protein CASSLTGDGAEAFF.

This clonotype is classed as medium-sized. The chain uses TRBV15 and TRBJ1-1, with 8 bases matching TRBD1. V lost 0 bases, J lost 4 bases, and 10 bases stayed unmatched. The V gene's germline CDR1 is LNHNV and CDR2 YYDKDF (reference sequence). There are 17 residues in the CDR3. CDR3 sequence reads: CATSRERAGGRFTEAFF. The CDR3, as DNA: TGTGCCACCAGCAGAGAAAGGGCAGGGGGCCGTTTCACTGAAGCTTTCTTT.

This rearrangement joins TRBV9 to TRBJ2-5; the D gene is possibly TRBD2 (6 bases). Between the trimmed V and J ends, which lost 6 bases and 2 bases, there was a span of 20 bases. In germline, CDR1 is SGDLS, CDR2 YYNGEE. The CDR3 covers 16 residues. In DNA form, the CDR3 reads TGTGCCAGCACCGTTGGTCCGGGGCGGGGACAAGAGACCCAGTACTTC. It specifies CASTVGPGRGQETQYF. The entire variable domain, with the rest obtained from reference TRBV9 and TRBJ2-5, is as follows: DSGVTQTPKHLITATGQRVTLRCSPRSGDLSVYWYQQSLDQGLQFLIQYYNGEERAKGNILERFSAQQFPDLHSELNLSSLELGDSALYFCASTVGPGRGQETQYFGPGTRLLVL.

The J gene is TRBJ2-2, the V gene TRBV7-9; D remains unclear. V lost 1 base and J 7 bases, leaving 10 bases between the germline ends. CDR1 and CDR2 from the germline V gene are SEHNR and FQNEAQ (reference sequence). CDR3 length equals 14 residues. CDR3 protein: CASSLDGVGGELFF. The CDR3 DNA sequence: TGTGCCAGCAGCTTAGATGGGGTCGGCGGGGAGCTGTTTTTT.

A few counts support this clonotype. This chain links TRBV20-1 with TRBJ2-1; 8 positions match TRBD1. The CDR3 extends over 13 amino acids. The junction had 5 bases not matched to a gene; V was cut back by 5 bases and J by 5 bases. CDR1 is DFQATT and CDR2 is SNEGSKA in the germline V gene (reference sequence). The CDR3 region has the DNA TGCAGTGCTTCGGACAGGGCGAACAATGAGCAGTTCTTC. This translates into CSASDRANNEQFF.

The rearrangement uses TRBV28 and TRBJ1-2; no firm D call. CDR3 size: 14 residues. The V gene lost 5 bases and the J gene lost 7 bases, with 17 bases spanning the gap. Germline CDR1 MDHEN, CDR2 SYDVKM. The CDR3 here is CASSAPPGVVGYTF. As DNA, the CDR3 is TGTGCCAGCAGTGCCCCCCCCGGGGTTGTTGGCTACACCTTC.

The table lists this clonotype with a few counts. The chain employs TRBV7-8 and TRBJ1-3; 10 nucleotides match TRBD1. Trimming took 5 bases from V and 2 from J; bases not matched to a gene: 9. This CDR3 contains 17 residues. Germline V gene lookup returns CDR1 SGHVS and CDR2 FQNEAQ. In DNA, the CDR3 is TGTGCCAGCAGCGCCCGACCGGGACAGGGGCCTGGAAACACCATATATTTT. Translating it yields CASSARPGQGPGNTIYF.

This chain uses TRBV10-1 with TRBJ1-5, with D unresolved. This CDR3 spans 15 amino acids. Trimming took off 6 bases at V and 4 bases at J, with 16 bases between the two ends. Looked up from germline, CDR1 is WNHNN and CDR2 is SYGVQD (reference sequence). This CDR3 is CASSPDGSANQPQHF. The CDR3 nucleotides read TGCGCCAGCAGCCCCGACGGGTCGGCTAATCAGCCCCAGCATTTT.

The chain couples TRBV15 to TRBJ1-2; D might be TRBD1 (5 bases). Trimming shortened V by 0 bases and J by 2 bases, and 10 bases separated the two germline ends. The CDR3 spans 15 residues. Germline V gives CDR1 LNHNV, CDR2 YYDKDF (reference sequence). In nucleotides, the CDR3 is TGTGCCACCAGCAGAGATAGGGGCCACAACTATGGCTACACCTTC. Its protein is CATSRDRGHNYGYTF.

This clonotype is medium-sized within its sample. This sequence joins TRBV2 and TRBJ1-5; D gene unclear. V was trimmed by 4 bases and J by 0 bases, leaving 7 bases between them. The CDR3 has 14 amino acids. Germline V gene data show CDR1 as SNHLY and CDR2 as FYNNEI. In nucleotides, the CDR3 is TGTGCCAGCAGTGGACGGATTAGCAATCAGCCCCAGCATTTT. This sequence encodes CASSGRISNQPQHF. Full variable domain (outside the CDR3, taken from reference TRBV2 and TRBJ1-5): EPEVTQTPSHQVTQMGQEVILRCVPISNHLYFYWYRQILGQKVEFLVSFYNNEISEKSEIFDDQFSVERPDGSNFTLKIRSTKLEDSAMYFCASSGRISNQPQHFGDGTRLSIL.

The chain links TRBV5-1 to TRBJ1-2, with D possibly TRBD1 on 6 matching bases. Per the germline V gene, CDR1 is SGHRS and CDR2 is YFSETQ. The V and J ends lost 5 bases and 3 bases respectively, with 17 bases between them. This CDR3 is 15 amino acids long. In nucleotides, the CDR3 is TGCGCCAGCAGATCTACAACAGGGCGCGACTATGGCTACACCTTC. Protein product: CASRSTTGRDYGYTF.

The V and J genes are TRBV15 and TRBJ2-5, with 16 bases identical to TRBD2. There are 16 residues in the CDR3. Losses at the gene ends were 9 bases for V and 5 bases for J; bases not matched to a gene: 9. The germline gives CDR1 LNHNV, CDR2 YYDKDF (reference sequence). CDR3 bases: TGTGCCACTCGAATTCCGGGACTAGCGGGAGGGGAGACCCAGTACTTC. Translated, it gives CATRIPGLAGGETQYF.

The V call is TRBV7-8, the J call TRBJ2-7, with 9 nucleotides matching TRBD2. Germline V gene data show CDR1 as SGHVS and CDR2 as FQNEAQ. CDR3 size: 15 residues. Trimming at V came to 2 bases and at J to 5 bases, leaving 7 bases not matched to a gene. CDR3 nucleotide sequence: TGTGCCAGCAGCTTAAGGGGACTAGCTATAAACGAGCAGTACTTC. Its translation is CASSLRGLAINEQYF.

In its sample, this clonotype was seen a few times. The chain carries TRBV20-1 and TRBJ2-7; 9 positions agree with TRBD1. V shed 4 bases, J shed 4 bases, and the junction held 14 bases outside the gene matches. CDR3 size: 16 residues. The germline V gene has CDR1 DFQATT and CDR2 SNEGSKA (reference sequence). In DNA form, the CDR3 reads TGCAGTGCTACAAACGGCTACAGGGGGCGTTTGTACGAGCAGTACTTC. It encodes CSATNGYRGRLYEQYF.

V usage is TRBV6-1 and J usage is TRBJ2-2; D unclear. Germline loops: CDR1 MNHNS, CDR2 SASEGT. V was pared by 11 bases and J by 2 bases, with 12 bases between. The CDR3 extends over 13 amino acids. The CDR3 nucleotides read TGTGCCGGCGCCGGGCCAAACACCGGGGAGCTGTTTTTT. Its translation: CAGAGPNTGELFF.